Below are 5 T cell receptor beta chains sequenced from a single sample in a study of T cell repertoires in cytomegalovirus infection. MiXCR was run by TCRdb on the reads, yielding one entry per CDR3 protein. In the table there are 250,000 or so distinct CDR3 sequences, more than 15% of which are singletons. The specimen was CD8+ T cells from PBMCs. All receptors come from a human donor in good health (CMV status not recorded). Some clones in this sample may be carry-over from other donors' samples.

CDR3 protein: CASSYTGEETQYF. The CDR3 region has the DNA TGCGCCAGCAGCTACACAGGGGAAGAGACCCAGTACTTC. The V gene is TRBV5-1, the J gene TRBJ2-5; 7 bases line up with TRBD1. Germline CDR1 SGHRS, CDR2 YFSETQ. The V and J ends lost 3 bases and 3 bases, in that order; junction bases with no gene match: 2. The CDR3 runs 13 residues.

This clonotype was counted ten times or more. The V and J genes are TRBV7-2 and TRBJ2-5, with D uncertain. CDR3 length: 14 residues. The germline gives CDR1 SGHTA, CDR2 FQGNSA. V lost 0 bases and J 2 bases, leaving 7 bases between the germline ends. CDR3 protein: CASSLALRQETQYF. DNA of the CDR3: TGTGCCAGCAGCTTAGCGTTACGGCAAGAGACCCAGTACTTC.

In this sample, this clonotype turned up many times. The V call is TRBV7-8, the J call TRBJ2-2; D is unclear. The CDR3 has 12 amino acids. The V gene's germline CDR1 is SGHVS and CDR2 FQNEAQ. The germline V and J ends were trimmed by 10 bases and 8 bases, with 14 bases remaining between them. The CDR3 bases are TGTGCCATTACTAACACACCGGGGGAGCTGTTTTTT. Its translation is CAITNTPGELFF.

The chain joins TRBV4-3 to TRBJ2-7, with D perhaps assigned TRBD1 or TRBD2 (6 bases each). The V and J ends lost 4 bases and 1 base respectively, with 17 bases between them. The CDR3 sequence is 16 residues long. Germline V lookup: CDR1 LGHNA, CDR2 YSLEER. CDR3: CASSPSPGARSYEQYF. The CDR3 nucleotides are TGCGCCAGCAGCCCAAGCCCGGGGGCAAGGTCCTACGAGCAGTACTTC.

This clonotype was seen repeatedly, ten times or more. This chain connects TRBV7-2 to TRBJ2-7; D possibly matches TRBD1 or TRBD2 (5 bases each). V was shortened by 3 bases and J by 1 base, with 10 bases between the two germline ends. Per germline, CDR1 SGHTA and CDR2 FQGNSA. This CDR3 comprises 14 residues. The CDR3 region is CASSFGAGSYEQYF. The CDR3 DNA follows: TGTGCCAGCAGCTTCGGGGCAGGATCCTACGAGCAGTACTTC.